Each of the 25 T cell receptor beta chains below was sequenced from the same sample in a study of early T cells in non-severe SARS-CoV-2 infection. MiXCR, run by TCRdb on the 5' RACE reads, gives a single entry per CDR3 protein. In the table there are some 42,000 distinct CDR3 sequences, around 6.3% of which are singletons. The source material was whole blood, sampled at baseline. All receptors derive from an adult who was a healthcare worker with PCR-confirmed SARS-CoV-2 infection or an uninfected control (not recorded which).

This clonotype was detected many times. The chain links TRBV7-3 to TRBJ2-2, with a weak D call TRBD2 (5 bases). The CDR3 runs to 14 residues. Per the germline V gene, CDR1 is SGHTA and CDR2 is FQGTGA. Trimming removed 4 bases from V and 0 bases from J, with 6 bases in between. CDR3 residues: CASSSGANTGELFF. The CDR3 DNA is TGTGCCAGCAGCTCCGGGGCGAACACCGGGGAGCTGTTTTTT.

This chain joins TRBV9 and TRBJ2-6, with unresolved D. There are 16 residues in the CDR3. The V and J ends lost 6 bases and 0 bases respectively, with 13 bases between them. CDR1 is SGDLS, CDR2 YYNGEE, per germline. The CDR3: CASNRLGNSGANVLTF. CDR3 nucleotides: TGTGCCAGCAACCGTCTGGGAAACTCTGGGGCCAACGTCCTGACTTTC. The full variable domain, completed using reference TRBV9 and TRBJ2-6, is DSGVTQTPKHLITATGQRVTLRCSPRSGDLSVYWYQQSLDQGLQFLIQYYNGEERAKGNILERFSAQQFPDLHSELNLSSLELGDSALYFCASNRLGNSGANVLTFGAGSRLTVL.

This clonotype was recorded at least ten times. The chain is built from TRBV5-6 and TRBJ2-7; 11 bases are a match to TRBD2. Unmatched junction bases numbered 13, after V lost 5 bases and J lost 0 bases. Per germline, CDR1 SGHDT and CDR2 YYEEEE. The CDR3 is 18 residues long. Here the CDR3 reads CASSPGTSGLSASYEQYF. Written as DNA, the CDR3 is TGTGCCAGCAGTCCCGGGACTAGCGGCCTAAGTGCCTCCTACGAGCAGTACTTC.

This clonotype was seen more than once but under ten times. The genes are TRBV20-1 and TRBJ2-7; 7 positions match TRBD2. Germline values: CDR1 DFQATT, CDR2 SNEGSKA (reference sequence). This CDR3 is 13 amino acids long. V gave up 6 bases and J gave up 2 bases; unmatched junction bases: 7. The CDR3 coding sequence is TGCAGTGCGGAGGGACTACGCCCCTACGAGCAGTACTTC. It encodes CSAEGLRPYEQYF.

This clonotype showed up just a few times. The chain joins TRBV6-6 to TRBJ2-3; TRBD1 matches 10 bases. CDR3 length equals 15 residues. V lost 4 bases and J lost 2; bases outside the gene matches: 3. Per the germline V gene, CDR1 is MNHNY and CDR2 is SVGAGI (reference sequence). Here the CDR3 reads CASSWGQGITDTQYF. The CDR3 DNA sequence: TGTGCCAGCAGTTGGGGACAGGGGATCACAGATACGCAGTATTTT.

Many counts were recorded for this clonotype. The rearrangement uses TRBV11-2 and TRBJ2-7; D is perhaps TRBD2 (6 bases). CDR3 length equals 13 residues. The germline CDR1 and CDR2 sequences are SGHAT and FQNNGV. The V end lost 4 bases, the J end lost 2 bases, and 9 bases lay between the germline ends. CDR3 region: CASSSGLAYEQYF. CDR3 bases: TGTGCCAGCAGCTCGGGACTGGCCTACGAGCAGTACTTC.

This clonotype was recorded many times. CDR3 coding DNA: TGTGCCACCAGTGATATCAGGGGGAACACTGAAGCTTTCTTT. Translated: CATSDIRGNTEAFF. The chain combines TRBV24-1 with TRBJ1-1; D possibly corresponds to TRBD1 (6 bases). The CDR3 runs 14 residues. The V gene's germline CDR1 is KGHDR and CDR2 SFDVKD. Trimming took 3 bases from V and 1 from J, leaving 8 bases between them.

This clonotype turned up a few times. The rearrangement uses TRBV28 and TRBJ2-7; the D is unclear. V was trimmed by 0 bases and J by 0 bases, leaving 3 bases between them. The CDR3 sequence is 13 residues long. The germline gives CDR1 MDHEN, CDR2 SYDVKM. The CDR3 DNA follows: TGTGCCAGCAGTTTATGGAGCTCCTACGAGCAGTACTTC. Translating gives CASSLWSSYEQYF. Based on the CDR3 plus reference TRBV28 and TRBJ2-7, the full variable domain is DVKVTQSSRYLVKRTGEKVFLECVQDMDHENMFWYRQDPGLGLRLIYFSYDVKMKEKGDIPEGYSVSREKKERFSLILESASTNQTSMYLCASSLWSSYEQYFGPGTRLTVT.

This clonotype has just a few counts. The rearrangement uses TRBV29-1 and TRBJ1-2, with D possibly being TRBD1 (5 bases). V dropped 6 bases and J dropped 1 base, with 12 bases sitting between them. The CDR3 spans 13 residues. The germline V gene encodes CDR1 SQVTM and CDR2 ANQGSEA. The CDR3 DNA is TGCAGCGTCAGACAGAGACTTAACTATGGCTACACCTTC. Protein sequence: CSVRQRLNYGYTF.

This clonotype was counted ten times or more. This chain joins TRBV10-1 and TRBJ1-1; maybe TRBD1 (6 bases). The germline gives CDR1 WNHNN, CDR2 SYGVQD (reference sequence). This CDR3 contains 13 residues. V dropped 6 bases and J dropped 4 bases, with 12 bases sitting between them. The DNA for the CDR3 is TGCGCCAGCAGGGGGGCAGAGGGCACTGAAGCTTTCTTT. This sequence encodes CASRGAEGTEAFF.

This clonotype occurred many times. The V call is TRBV7-2, the J call TRBJ1-5, with 7 bases that match TRBD1. The CDR3 runs 15 residues. Germline CDR1 and CDR2: SGHTA and FQGNSA. The V segment lost 6 bases and the J segment 0 bases; nucleotides outside the gene matches: 5. CDR3: CASRTGSRSNQPQHF. The CDR3 DNA is TGTGCCAGCAGGACAGGGTCCCGTAGCAATCAGCCCCAGCATTTT.

This chain joins TRBV27 and TRBJ1-2, with D hard to call. Per the germline V gene, CDR1 is MNHEY and CDR2 is SMNVEV (reference sequence). The CDR3 extends over 15 amino acids. The ends were cut back, 5 bases at V and 1 base at J, with 14 bases in the middle. This chain's CDR3 is CASSMTATLNYGYTF. DNA for the CDR3: TGTGCCAGCAGTATGACCGCGACCCTTAACTATGGCTACACCTTC.

This clonotype was seen more than once but under ten times. V gene TRBV7-2 combines with J gene TRBJ2-2, with D hard to call. This CDR3 has 12 residues. CDR1 and CDR2 from the germline V gene are SGHTA and FQGNSA. The V end lost 5 bases, the J end lost 3 bases, and 4 bases lay between the germline ends. For the CDR3, the DNA is TGTGCCAGCAGCCAGTACACCGGGGAGCTGTTTTTT. Translation: CASSQYTGELFF. Full variable domain (missing parts from reference TRBV7-2 and TRBJ2-2): GAGVSQSPSNKVTEKGKDVELRCDPISGHTALYWYRQSLGQGLEFLIYFQGNSAPDKSGLPSDRFSAERTGGSVSTLTIQRTQQEDSAVYLCASSQYTGELFFGEGSRLTVL.

At least ten counts were recorded for this clonotype. The chain links TRBV27 to TRBJ2-3; TRBD1 matches at 9 bases. The CDR3 sequence is 16 residues long. The trim removed 2 bases at V and 2 bases at J, leaving 5 bases unmatched. The V gene's germline CDR1 is MNHEY and CDR2 SMNVEV (reference sequence). CDR3 protein: CASSLSWDRATDTQYF. CDR3 nucleotide sequence: TGTGCCAGCAGTTTAAGTTGGGACAGGGCCACAGATACGCAGTATTTT.

Ten or more counts support this clonotype. The V and J genes are TRBV6-5 and TRBJ1-1; D gene unclear. The CDR3 runs to 13 residues. V was pared by 3 bases and J by 3 bases, with 8 bases between. Looked up from germline, CDR1 is MNHEY and CDR2 is SVGAGI. The DNA for the CDR3 is TGTGCCAGCAGTTATCCGGGATACACTGAAGCTTTCTTT. This translates into CASSYPGYTEAFF.

This clonotype was recorded at least ten times. The V and J genes are TRBV12-3 or TRBV12-4 and TRBJ2-7; perhaps TRBD2 as D (6 bases). Deletions cut 3 bases from V and 3 bases from J, with 15 bases between. This CDR3 spans 15 amino acids. The CDR3 spells CASSLKSGSFYEQYF. DNA for the CDR3: TGTGCCAGCAGTTTGAAAAGCGGGTCCTTCTACGAGCAGTACTTC.

This clonotype was observed at least ten times. The chain links TRBV10-3 to TRBJ2-7, with a weak D call TRBD1 (6 bases). V was clipped by 9 bases and J by 2 bases, with 20 bases between them. Germline CDR1 ENHRY, CDR2 SYGVKD. This CDR3 is built from 15 residues. CDR3: CAIGGVKTGTYEQYF. The CDR3 nucleotides read TGTGCCATAGGGGGTGTGAAGACAGGTACCTACGAGCAGTACTTC.

There are a few counts of this clonotype. The chain links TRBV6-6 to TRBJ1-1, with D possibly being TRBD1 (5 bases). V was cut by 2 bases and J by 1 base, with 5 bases left in between. From germline, CDR1 is MNHNY and CDR2 SVGAGI (reference sequence). The CDR3 covers 13 residues. The DNA for the CDR3 is TGTGCCAGCAGTTACGGACAGAACACTGAAGCTTTCTTT. It specifies CASSYGQNTEAFF.

This clonotype was detected ten times or more. This sequence joins TRBV2 and TRBJ1-5; D call uncertain. Germline CDR1 is SNHLY and CDR2 is FYNNEI. V was trimmed by 7 bases and J by 2 bases, leaving 9 bases between them. This CDR3 comprises 13 residues. As DNA, the CDR3 is TGTGCCAGCACCCCGGCGGGCAATCAGCCCCAGCATTTT. Translated: CASTPAGNQPQHF. Based on the CDR3 plus reference TRBV2 and TRBJ1-5, the full variable domain is EPEVTQTPSHQVTQMGQEVILRCVPISNHLYFYWYRQILGQKVEFLVSFYNNEISEKSEIFDDQFSVERPDGSNFTLKIRSTKLEDSAMYFCASTPAGNQPQHFGDGTRLSIL.

The chain uses TRBV6-2 or TRBV6-3 and TRBJ2-2; 7 positions match TRBD2. CDR1 and CDR2 (germline): MNHEY, SVGEGT. V shed 7 bases, J shed 7 bases, and the junction held 6 bases outside the gene matches. This CDR3 comprises 13 residues. The CDR3: CASTQLAFGELFF. Here the CDR3 DNA reads TGTGCCAGCACCCAACTAGCGTTCGGGGAGCTGTTTTTT.

This clonotype was detected many times. The gene calls are TRBV9 and TRBJ1-3; 7 positions agree with TRBD1. Germline V gene data show CDR1 as SGDLS and CDR2 as YYNGEE. The trim removed 4 bases at V and 5 bases at J, leaving 12 bases unmatched. This CDR3 has 16 residues. This CDR3 is CASSKLTGEGRNTIYF. The CDR3 DNA sequence: TGTGCCAGCAGCAAACTAACAGGGGAAGGACGAAACACCATATATTTT.

This clonotype was observed many times. The chain is built from TRBV7-2 and TRBJ1-6; D unresolved. The CDR3 is 16 amino acids. V was cut by 3 bases and J by 0 bases, with 9 bases left in between. From germline, CDR1 is SGHTA and CDR2 FQGNSA. CDR3 coding DNA: TGTGCCAGCAGCTTCATGCACAGCTCCTATAATTCACCCCTCCACTTT. It translates to CASSFMHSSYNSPLHF.

This clonotype was detected a few times. The chain joins TRBV27 to TRBJ1-1; the D gene is possibly TRBD1 (5 bases). The V and J ends lost 6 bases and 7 bases respectively, with 18 bases between them. This CDR3 is built from 14 residues. CDR1 is MNHEY, CDR2 SMNVEV, per germline (reference sequence). CDR3 nucleotides: TGTGCCAGCAGCCTGGGGGGTAGTAGGGGTGAAGCTTTCTTT. Translation gives CASSLGGSRGEAFF.

This chain joins TRBV29-1 and TRBJ2-5; TRBD1 agrees at 12 bases. Germline-derived CDR1 and CDR2 are SQVTM and ANQGSEA. This CDR3 has 13 residues. V lost 6 bases and J lost 5; bases outside the gene matches: 4. The CDR3 DNA reads TGCAGCGTAGGGACAGGGGGCTGGGAGACCCAGTACTTC. As protein: CSVGTGGWETQYF.

The table lists this clonotype with many counts. The J gene is TRBJ2-4, the V gene TRBV29-1; D is perhaps TRBD2 (5 bases). This CDR3 region has 13 residues. Germline values: CDR1 SQVTM, CDR2 ANQGSEA. Between the trimmed V and J ends, which lost 5 bases and 0 bases, there was a span of 8 bases. CDR3: CSVRGLAKNIQYF. The CDR3 DNA reads TGCAGCGTTCGAGGACTAGCCAAAAACATTCAGTACTTC.